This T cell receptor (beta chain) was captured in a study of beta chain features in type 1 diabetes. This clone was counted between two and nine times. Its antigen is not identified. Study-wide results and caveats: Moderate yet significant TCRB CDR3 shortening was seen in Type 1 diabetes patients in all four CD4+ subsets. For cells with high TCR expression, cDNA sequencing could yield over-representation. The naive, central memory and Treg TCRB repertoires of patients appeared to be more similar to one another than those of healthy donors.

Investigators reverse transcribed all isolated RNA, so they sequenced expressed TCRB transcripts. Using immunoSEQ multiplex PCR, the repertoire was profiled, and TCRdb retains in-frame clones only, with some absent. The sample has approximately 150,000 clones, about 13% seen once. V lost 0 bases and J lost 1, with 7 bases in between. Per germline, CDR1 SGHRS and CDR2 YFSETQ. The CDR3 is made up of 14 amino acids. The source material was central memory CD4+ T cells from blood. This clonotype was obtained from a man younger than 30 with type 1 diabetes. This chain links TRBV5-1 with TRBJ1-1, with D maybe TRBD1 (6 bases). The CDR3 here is CASSLDRENTEAFF. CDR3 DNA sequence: TGCGCCAGCAGCTTGGACAGGGAGAACACTGAAGCTTTCTTT.